The 11 T cell receptor beta chains below were found in one sample sequenced in a study of technical replicates of blood from several donors. Repertoires were generated with immunoSEQ multiplex PCR, while TCRdb's copy carries only in-frame clones and drops some. The sample carries about 82,000 clones, around 92% recorded once. The sequenced material came from T cells isolated from PBMCs. These receptors all come from a human donor in good health.

This chain connects TRBV6-4 to TRBJ1-1, with 9 bases lining up with TRBD1. In germline, CDR1 is MRHNA, CDR2 SNTAGT. The J segment lost 1 base and the V segment lost 8 bases, leaving 14 bases of the junction unmatched. The length of the CDR3 is 17 residues. CDR3 loop: CASRVGQGPFENTEAFF. The CDR3, as DNA: TGTGCCAGCCGAGTTGGACAGGGGCCCTTTGAGAACACTGAAGCTTTCTTT.

This clone was seen just once. The chain carries TRBV7-7 and TRBJ2-5; TRBD2 matches 12 bases. The ends lost 3 bases at V and 3 bases at J; junction bases unmatched: 5. Germline loops: CDR1 SSHAT, CDR2 FNYEAQ (reference sequence). This CDR3 comprises 16 residues. The DNA of the CDR3 is TGTGCCAGCAGCTTTAGGCGGACTAGCGGGAAAGAGACCCAGTACTTC. As protein: CASSFRRTSGKETQYF.

This chain uses TRBV4-1 with TRBJ2-7; tentatively, D is TRBD1 (6 bases). CDR3 length: 15 residues. CDR1 is MGHRA and CDR2 is YSYEKL in the germline V gene. V was cut by 1 base and J by 4 bases, with 14 bases left in between. This CDR3 reads CASSQAHDRSYEQYF. The CDR3 DNA reads TGCGCCAGCAGCCAAGCCCATGACAGGTCTTACGAGCAGTACTTC.

In its sample, this clone was seen once. The chain is built from TRBV28 and TRBJ1-2; no reliable D call. V shed 5 bases and J shed 7 bases, with 17 bases lying between them. The CDR3 extends over 14 amino acids. Germline assignment: CDR1 MDHEN and CDR2 SYDVKM. The CDR3 protein is CASSRPPPGIGYTF. In DNA form, the CDR3 reads TGTGCCAGCAGTCGTCCCCCTCCGGGGATTGGCTACACCTTC.

The genes are TRBV11-2 and TRBJ1-5, with D maybe TRBD1 (5 bases). The CDR3 extends over 14 amino acids. Trimming stripped 5 bases from V and 7 bases from J, with 15 bases between. Germline V gene sequence: CDR1 SGHAT, CDR2 FQNNGV. The DNA of the CDR3 is TGTGCCAGCAGCCTCGACCCCACAGGACAGCCCCAGCATTTT. Translating it yields CASSLDPTGQPQHF.

The J gene is TRBJ1-1, the V gene TRBV19; 7 bases are shared with TRBD1. CDR3 size: 13 residues. J was trimmed by 8 bases and V by 3 bases; bases with no gene match: 6. The germline gives CDR1 LNHDA, CDR2 SQIVND (reference sequence). The CDR3 bases are TGTGCCAGTAGTATTTTAAAGGGGGCCGAAGCTTTCTTT. Its protein product is CASSILKGAEAFF.

The J gene is TRBJ1-4, the V gene TRBV9, with D perhaps TRBD1 (5 bases). Germline V gene lookup returns CDR1 SGDLS and CDR2 YYNGEE. The CDR3 is made up of 17 amino acids. V lost 0 bases and J lost 2, with 14 bases in between. The CDR3 is CASSVGQGGWTNEKLFF. Here the CDR3 DNA reads TGTGCCAGCAGCGTAGGGCAGGGAGGGTGGACTAATGAAAAACTGTTTTTT.

V is TRBV21-1 and J is TRBJ2-6; the listed D gene, TRBD1, was not tested against the DNA. TRBV21-1 is flagged as a pseudogene. CDR3 length: 19 amino acids. This chain's CDR3 is CASSKEKGLELSGANVLTF. The CDR3 nucleotides are TGTGCCAGCAGCAAAGAGAAGGGGCTCGAGCTCTCTGGGGCCAACGTCCTGACTTTC.

The chain carries TRBV6-4 and TRBJ2-3; maybe TRBD1 (6 bases). This CDR3 region has 15 residues. Germline lookup yields CDR1 MRHNA and CDR2 SNTAGT. Between the trimmed V and J ends, which lost 3 bases and 0 bases, there was a span of 10 bases. The CDR3 is CASSERDKSTDTQYF. CDR3 sequence (DNA): TGTGCCAGCAGTGAAAGGGACAAGAGCACAGATACGCAGTATTTT.

The chain recombines TRBV7-2 with TRBJ2-7, with D possibly matching TRBD2 (7 bases). The germline CDR1 and CDR2 sequences are SGHTA and FQGNSA. The germline V and J ends were trimmed by 5 bases and 5 bases, with 16 bases remaining between them. The CDR3 totals 14 residues. Here the CDR3 reads CASSPQRGRDEQYF. The CDR3 DNA reads as TGTGCCAGCAGCCCGCAGAGGGGGAGGGACGAGCAGTACTTC. Looking up the rest from reference TRBV7-2 and TRBJ2-7 gives the full variable domain: GAGVSQSPSNKVTEKGKDVELRCDPISGHTALYWYRQSLGQGLEFLIYFQGNSAPDKSGLPSDRFSAERTGGSVSTLTIQRTQQEDSAVYLCASSPQRGRDEQYFGPGTRLTVT.

The rearrangement joins TRBV23-1 to TRBJ2-2, with D hard to call. TRBV23-1 has ORF status, its function being uncertain. CDR3 length: 16 residues. V lost 0 bases and J lost 6, with 14 bases in between. The chain's CDR3 is CASSQSTPLTAGELFF. CDR3 in DNA: TGCGCCAGCAGTCAATCCACCCCTCTAACAGCCGGGGAGCTGTTTTTT.